Each of the 28 T cell receptor beta chains below was sequenced from the same sample in a study of T cells in Graves' hyperthyroidism and ophthalmopathy (dated by TCRdb to about 2019). Library prep was done by multiplex PCR. This sample was sequenced with an Illumina HiSeq 2000. The TCR beta CDR3 regions were amplified from RNA transcripts. The first round of RT-PCR for the TCR CDR3 was performed with the HTBI primer set and the Qiagen OneStep RT-PCR kit. TCRdb cleaned the public reads at Q25 with fastp, built clones with MiXCR and kept in-frame beta chains. Each entry is one CDR3 protein sequence, shown with its most common DNA and genes. The sample data list around 99,000 distinct CDR3 sequences, and about 17% of these were observed just once. The ten largest make up 35% to 50% of the sample. Sequencing was carried out using blood. Source of these receptors: a woman aged 45-60 years with Graves' hyperthyroidism.

The chain uses TRBV13 and TRBJ2-3; D might be TRBD1 or TRBD2, each matching 6 bases. V was trimmed by 6 bases and J by 3 bases, leaving 16 bases between them. This CDR3 comprises 15 residues. From germline, CDR1 is PRHDT and CDR2 FYEKMQ (reference sequence). CDR3 sequence (DNA): TGTGCCAGCAGACCCGAGGGGGGTCGAACAGATACGCAGTATTTT. It translates to CASRPEGGRTDTQYF.

This chain uses TRBV2 with TRBJ1-5, with D maybe TRBD1 (6 bases). Germline-derived CDR1 and CDR2 are SNHLY and FYNNEI. Trimming took off 6 bases at V and 5 bases at J, with 11 bases between the two ends. The CDR3 totals 13 residues. The CDR3 loop is CASRMNRDQPQHF. DNA for the CDR3: TGTGCCAGCAGAATGAACAGGGATCAGCCCCAGCATTTT.

This clonotype has a count of ten or more. CDR3 DNA sequence: TGTGCCAGCAGTAGGGCCCTGGGGACCCAGTACTTC. It codes for CASSRALGTQYF. The chain employs TRBV12-3 or TRBV12-4 and TRBJ2-5; D is uncertain. Trimming took 5 bases from V and 7 from J, leaving 11 bases between them. This CDR3 has 12 amino acids.

In DNA, the CDR3 is TGTGCCAGCAGGCCGGGGGCGGGCCCATACAATGAGCAGTTCTTC. It encodes CASRPGAGPYNEQFF. The J gene is TRBJ2-1, the V gene TRBV2; D is perhaps TRBD1 or TRBD2 (6 bases each). The V gene's germline CDR1 is SNHLY and CDR2 FYNNEI. The length of the CDR3 is 15 residues. Trimming took off 6 bases at V and 4 bases at J, with 16 bases between the two ends. Based on the CDR3 plus reference TRBV2 and TRBJ2-1, the full variable domain is EPEVTQTPSHQVTQMGQEVILRCVPISNHLYFYWYRQILGQKVEFLVSFYNNEISEKSEIFDDQFSVERPDGSNFTLKIRSTKLEDSAMYFCASRPGAGPYNEQFFGPGTRLTVL.

This clonotype was counted ten times or more. This sequence joins TRBV11-1 and TRBJ1-5; D call uncertain. V was cut by 5 bases and J by 9 bases, with 11 bases left in between. The CDR3 is 12 amino acids. The germline gives CDR1 SGHAT, CDR2 FQDESV (reference sequence). The CDR3 is CASSLGSGPQHF. For the CDR3, the DNA is TGTGCCAGCAGCCTTGGGTCTGGGCCCCAGCATTTT. Variable domain in full (rest from reference TRBV11-1 and TRBJ1-5): EAEVAQSPRYKITEKSQAVAFWCDPISGHATLYWYRQILGQGPELLVQFQDESVVDDSQLPKDRFSAERLKGVDSTLKIQPAELGDSAMYLCASSLGSGPQHFGDGTRLSIL.

This clonotype was counted at least ten times. This chain connects TRBV24-1 to TRBJ2-2, with a weak D call TRBD1 (6 bases). With 0 bases removed from V and 5 bases from J, the gap between germline ends came to 12 bases. CDR3 length: 16 residues. Germline V gives CDR1 KGHDR, CDR2 SFDVKD. This CDR3 is CATSDLSGELTGELFF. The CDR3, as DNA: TGTGCCACCAGTGATTTGTCAGGGGAGTTAACCGGGGAGCTGTTTTTT.

The gene calls are TRBV28 and TRBJ2-3; D may be TRBD2 (5 bases). Germline assignment: CDR1 MDHEN and CDR2 SYDVKM. V shed 4 bases and J shed 3 bases, with 8 bases lying between them. This CDR3 has 13 residues. CDR3 region: CASSSSGTDTQYF. The CDR3 DNA follows: TGTGCCAGCAGTTCCTCGGGGACAGATACGCAGTATTTT.

This clonotype has at least ten counts. The V and J genes are TRBV5-1 and TRBJ2-1; TRBD2 aligns across 13 bases. The CDR3 runs 16 residues. Trimming cost V 4 bases and J 9 bases; bases outside gene matches: 10. The germline V gene encodes CDR1 SGHRS and CDR2 YFSETQ. CDR3 residues: CASSPSLAGGGSEQFF. The CDR3 bases are TGCGCCAGCAGCCCCTCACTAGCGGGAGGGGGATCTGAGCAGTTCTTC.

This clonotype was seen ten or more times. The chain employs TRBV11-2 and TRBJ2-7; the D call may be TRBD1 or TRBD2 (5 bases each). Trimming shortened V by 4 bases and J by 2 bases, and 12 bases separated the two germline ends. Germline V CDR1 and CDR2: SGHAT, FQNNGV. The CDR3 runs to 14 residues. CDR3 sequence (DNA): TGTGCCAGCAGCTGGGACGGGGTAACCTACGAGCAGTACGTC. This translates into CASSWDGVTYEQYV.

There are many counts of this clonotype. The chain's CDR3 is CASSGSRDGSIEQFF. For the CDR3, the DNA is TGTGCCAGCAGCGGGAGCCGTGACGGGAGCATTGAGCAGTTCTTC. V is TRBV28 and J is TRBJ2-1; D is possibly TRBD2 (6 bases). The V end was cut by 6 bases, the J end by 9 bases, with 21 bases between. The CDR3 runs to 15 residues. CDR1 MDHEN and CDR2 SYDVKM come from the germline V gene.

This clonotype was counted many times. CDR3 sequence reads: CASSPVRGAGGHDEQFF. CDR3 sequence (DNA): TGTGCCAGCAGCCCCGTCAGGGGAGCGGGAGGTCATGATGAGCAGTTCTTC. This chain uses TRBV7-9 with TRBJ2-1, with 9 bases that match TRBD2. Germline trimming cut 5 bases from V and 8 bases from J; bases unmatched to any gene: 16. The CDR3 consists of 17 residues. Looked up from germline, CDR1 is SEHNR and CDR2 is FQNEAQ (reference sequence).

In its sample, this clonotype was seen many times. J is TRBJ2-3 and V is TRBV7-9, with D possibly matching TRBD1 (6 bases). In germline, CDR1 is SEHNR, CDR2 FQNEAQ (reference sequence). CDR3 length equals 16 residues. Between the trimmed V and J ends, which lost 4 bases and 5 bases, there was a span of 19 bases. CDR3 residues: CASSSGAGPVVDTQYF. The DNA of the CDR3 is TGTGCCAGCAGCTCAGGGGCAGGACCAGTGGTAGATACGCAGTATTTT.

This clonotype was seen repeatedly, ten times or more. The V and J genes are TRBV2 and TRBJ2-1; TRBD2 matches 10 bases. The CDR3 is 13 amino acids. Germline V gives CDR1 SNHLY, CDR2 FYNNEI. The V gene end was trimmed by 6 bases and the J gene end by 6 bases; junction bases not matched to a gene: 2. This CDR3 is CASRLAGFNEQFF. As DNA, the CDR3 is TGTGCCAGCAGACTAGCGGGATTCAATGAGCAGTTCTTC.

This clonotype has ten or more counts. This chain joins TRBV18 and TRBJ1-2, with D unresolved. Trimming removed 3 bases at V and 0 bases at J, with 14 bases between. The germline V gene encodes CDR1 KGHSH and CDR2 LQKENI. CDR3 length equals 16 residues. CDR3 amino acids: CASSPPSGPTNYGYTF. The CDR3 DNA is TGTGCCAGCTCACCCCCTTCGGGCCCCACTAACTATGGCTACACCTTC. The whole variable domain, filled in from reference TRBV18 and TRBJ1-2, reads NAGVMQNPRHLVRRRGQEARLRCSPMKGHSHVYWYRQLPEEGLKFMVYLQKENIIDESGMPKERFSAEFPKEGPSILRIQQVVRGDSAAYFCASSPPSGPTNYGYTFGSGTRLTVV.

This clonotype was seen repeatedly, ten times or more. The gene calls are TRBV4-1 and TRBJ2-3; 7 bases fit TRBD2. Germline-derived CDR1 and CDR2 are MGHRA and YSYEKL. J lost 0 bases, V lost 0 bases, and 3 bases had no gene match. The CDR3 extends over 16 amino acids. CDR3 nucleotides: TGCGCCAGCAGCCAAGAGGGTAGCGGGAGCACAGATACGCAGTATTTT. Translating gives CASSQEGSGSTDTQYF.

This clonotype has a count of ten or more. J is TRBJ1-2 and V is TRBV11-2; 9 nucleotides match TRBD1. V lost 5 bases, J lost 4 bases, and 2 bases stayed unmatched. Germline loops: CDR1 SGHAT, CDR2 FQNNGV. This CDR3 has 13 amino acids. This CDR3 is CASSPTGGYGYTF. DNA of the CDR3: TGTGCCAGCAGCCCGACAGGGGGCTATGGCTACACCTTC.

The table lists this clonotype with many counts. The V and J genes are TRBV11-2 and TRBJ2-7; D is undetermined. Germline CDR1 and CDR2: SGHAT and FQNNGV. The CDR3 consists of 16 residues. Trimming pared 2 bases from V and 0 bases from J, leaving 14 bases between. CDR3 in DNA: TGTGCCAGCAGCTTACGGCAGGCCTCCCTCTCCTACGAGCAGTACTTC. It is translated as CASSLRQASLSYEQYF.

This clonotype has a count of ten or more. The chain uses TRBV6-1 and TRBJ1-4; a weak D match, TRBD1 (6 bases). Germline loops: CDR1 MNHNS, CDR2 SASEGT. Trimming cost V 5 bases and J 3 bases, with 13 bases left between them. The CDR3 covers 15 residues. CDR3 nucleotides: TGTGCCAGCAGTAACCACAGGGTATCTAATGAAAAACTGTTTTTT. It codes for CASSNHRVSNEKLFF.

In its sample, this clonotype was seen many times. The chain is built from TRBV11-2 and TRBJ1-2, with D unclear. Germline CDR1 and CDR2: SGHAT and FQNNGV. Trimming stripped 2 bases from V and 5 bases from J, with 12 bases between. This CDR3 spans 14 amino acids. CDR3 DNA: TGTGCCAGCAGCTTAACCACTGGACGATATGGCTACACCTTC. It specifies CASSLTTGRYGYTF.

This clonotype has at least ten counts. The rearrangement links TRBV11-2 to TRBJ1-5, with D hard to call. Trimming shortened V by 3 bases and J by 4 bases, and 16 bases separated the two germline ends. Germline V lookup: CDR1 SGHAT, CDR2 FQNNGV. The CDR3 length is 16 residues. Here the CDR3 reads CASSFRSYGSNQPQHF. CDR3 DNA: TGTGCCAGCAGCTTCCGGTCGTACGGGAGTAATCAGCCCCAGCATTTT.

The chain carries TRBV6-1 and TRBJ2-1; 8 bases are shared with TRBD1. CDR1 is MNHNS, CDR2 SASEGT, per germline. The CDR3 sequence is 14 residues long. Trimming cost V 3 bases and J 7 bases; bases outside gene matches: 5. As DNA, the CDR3 is TGTGCCAGCAGTGATCGGACAGGGCTGAATGAGCAGTTCTTC. Its translation is CASSDRTGLNEQFF.

This clonotype was seen repeatedly, ten times or more. V and J are TRBV7-9 and TRBJ1-1; 7 bases match TRBD1. Per the germline V gene, CDR1 is SEHNR and CDR2 is FQNEAQ (reference sequence). CDR3 length: 13 amino acids. With V trimmed by 4 bases and J by 11 bases, 10 bases remained unmatched. CDR3: CASSSQGGGGAFF. DNA for the CDR3: TGTGCCAGCAGCTCCCAGGGAGGGGGCGGGGCTTTCTTT.

This clonotype was recorded at least ten times. The chain carries TRBV7-9 and TRBJ2-7; no clear D. The V end lost 6 bases, the J end lost 0 bases, and 9 bases lay between the germline ends. Germline CDR1 is SEHNR and CDR2 is FQNEAQ (reference sequence). This CDR3 has 13 residues. The CDR3 here is CASSVLSSYEQYF. CDR3 in DNA: TGTGCCAGCAGTGTCCTTAGCTCCTACGAGCAGTACTTC.

Points on this clonotype: A single base separates this from a much larger clone, so it may be a read error. The chain combines TRBV20-1 with TRBJ2-1; D is perhaps TRBD1 (5 bases). The V gene's germline CDR1 is DFQATT and CDR2 SNEGSKA (reference sequence). CDR3 length: 15 amino acids. CDR3 protein: CSARDQGSSYNEQSF. The CDR3 coding sequence is TGCAGTGCTAGAGATCAGGGCAGCTCCTACAATGAGCAGTCCTTC.

Of note for this clonotype: A much larger clone is a single base away; this may be a read error. CDR3 DNA sequence: TGTGCCGGCACCGGAAGCGAGGGGCAGACGTTATATGAAAAACTGTTTTTT. Translating it yields CAGTGSEGQTLYEKLFF. The chain recombines TRBV11-2 with TRBJ1-4; D possibly corresponds to TRBD1 (5 bases). This CDR3 spans 17 amino acids. V lost 11 bases to trimming and J lost 6 bases, with 28 bases between them. Looked up from germline, CDR1 is SGHAT and CDR2 is FQNNGV.

CDR3 in amino acids: CSAPQGIGGIQYF. Here the CDR3 DNA reads TGCAGTGCTCCACAGGGGATCGGCGGCATTCAGTACTTC. The chain carries TRBV20-1 and TRBJ2-4; 7 bases are shared with TRBD1. Germline CDR1 and CDR2: DFQATT and SNEGSKA (reference sequence). Trimming cost V 5 bases and J 9 bases; bases outside gene matches: 10. This CDR3 spans 13 amino acids.

The chain uses TRBV5-1 and TRBJ2-7; 10 bases line up with TRBD2. V lost 7 bases to trimming and J lost 4 bases; unmatched junction nucleotides: 5. Germline CDR1 reads SGHRS; CDR2 reads YFSETQ. CDR3 length: 13 residues. The CDR3 region is CASRAGGPYEQYV. The CDR3 DNA reads as TGCGCCAGCCGAGCGGGAGGGCCTTACGAGCAGTACGTC.

This clonotype was observed at least ten times. V usage is TRBV6-1 and J usage is TRBJ1-2; TRBD1 is a possible D gene (5 bases). In germline, CDR1 is MNHNS, CDR2 SASEGT. V lost 6 bases and J lost 4, with 27 bases in between. The CDR3 totals 18 residues. CDR3 in DNA: TGTGCCAGCAGCCCGGACCGTCAATGGGGACCACCCAGCTATGGCTACACCTTC. Translation gives CASSPDRQWGPPSYGYTF.